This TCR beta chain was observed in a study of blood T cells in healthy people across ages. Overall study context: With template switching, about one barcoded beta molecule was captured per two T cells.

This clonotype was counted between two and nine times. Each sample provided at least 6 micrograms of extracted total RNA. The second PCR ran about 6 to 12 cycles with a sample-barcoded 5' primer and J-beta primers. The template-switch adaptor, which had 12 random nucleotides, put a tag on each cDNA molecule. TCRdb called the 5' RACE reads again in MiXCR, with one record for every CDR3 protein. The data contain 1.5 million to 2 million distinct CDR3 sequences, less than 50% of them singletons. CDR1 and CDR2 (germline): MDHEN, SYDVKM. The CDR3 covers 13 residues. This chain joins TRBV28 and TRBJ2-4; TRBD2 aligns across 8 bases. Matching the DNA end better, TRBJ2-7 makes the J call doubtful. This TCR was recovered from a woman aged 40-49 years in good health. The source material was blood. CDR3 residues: CATGRDTTYEQYF. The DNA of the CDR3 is TGTGCCACCGGGAGGGACACCACCTACGAGCAGTACTTC.